A single sample gave rise to the 9 T cell receptor beta chains below, sequenced in a study of spatial heterogeneity in lung cancer. Time point defined: blood at routine non-recurrence follow-up after resection. Sequencing of whole RNA from tumor, nontumor lung or frozen PBMC involved no sorting. Each CDR3 protein gets one entry after TCRdb re-called the 5' RACE reads with MiXCR. Of some 120,000 distinct CDR3 sequences in the sample, 12% were seen once. Material: PBMCs, obtained at follow-up. The receptors were sampled from a male donor with early-stage non-small cell lung cancer.

The chain couples TRBV11-2 to TRBJ2-6; tentative D call: TRBD1 (6 bases). Trimming took off 0 bases at V and 0 bases at J, with 15 bases between the two ends. The CDR3 covers 19 residues. Looked up from germline, CDR1 is SGHAT and CDR2 is FQNNGV. CDR3 sequence reads: CASSLDGQRDLSGANVLTF. The DNA for the CDR3 is TGTGCCAGCAGCTTAGACGGACAGAGAGACCTCTCTGGGGCCAACGTCCTGACTTTC.

The rearrangement links TRBV6-2 or TRBV6-3 to TRBJ2-7; D perhaps matches TRBD1 (6 bases). In germline, CDR1 is MNHEY, CDR2 SVGEGT. The CDR3 length is 15 residues. V was clipped by 4 bases and J by 1 base, with 14 bases between them. CDR3: CASSSRTVLSYEQYF. The CDR3 DNA follows: TGTGCCAGCAGTTCGAGGACAGTCCTTTCCTACGAGCAGTACTTC.

This clonotype was counted a few times. The rearrangement links TRBV7-9 to TRBJ2-6, with D tentatively TRBD1 or TRBD2 (6 bases each). CDR3 length: 19 residues. The V and J ends lost 5 bases and 0 bases respectively, with 20 bases between them. Looked up from germline, CDR1 is SEHNR and CDR2 is FQNEAQ (reference sequence). The DNA for the CDR3 is TGTGCCAGCAGCCCCGTCGGGGGCAGCCGTCCCTCTGGGGCCAACGTCCTGACTTTC. Its protein is CASSPVGGSRPSGANVLTF.

This clonotype was seen a handful of times. The chain uses TRBV11-2 and TRBJ2-1; tentative D call: TRBD2 (5 bases). This CDR3 region has 15 residues. The ends were cut back, 5 bases at V and 3 bases at J, with 14 bases in the middle. Germline CDR1 is SGHAT and CDR2 is FQNNGV. The CDR3 nucleotides read TGTGCCAGCAGCCCTCCATTCAGCGGCTACAATGAGCAGTTCTTC. Amino acid sequence: CASSPPFSGYNEQFF.

The sample holds a few counts of this clonotype. V gene TRBV7-9 combines with J gene TRBJ2-5; 7 nucleotides align to TRBD1. After removal of 2 bases from V and 2 bases from J, the junction contained 8 bases not matched to a gene. Germline CDR1 reads SEHNR; CDR2 reads FQNEAQ (reference sequence). The CDR3 runs 16 residues. CDR3 residues: CASSLHLRDRQETQYF. The CDR3, as DNA: TGTGCCAGCAGCTTACATCTCCGGGACAGACAAGAGACCCAGTACTTC. Using reference TRBV7-9 and TRBJ2-5 for the parts outside the CDR3, the full variable domain is DTGVSQNPRHKITKRGQNVTFRCDPISEHNRLYWYRQTLGQGPEFLTYFQNEAQLEKSRLLSDRFSAERPKGSFSTLEIQRTEQGDSAMYLCASSLHLRDRQETQYFGPGTRLLVL.

The CDR3 reads CSARPPDRANEKLFF. CDR3 in DNA: TGCAGTGCTAGGCCCCCGGACAGAGCTAATGAAAAACTGTTTTTT. V usage is TRBV20-1 and J usage is TRBJ1-4; a weak D match, TRBD1 (6 bases). Germline assignment: CDR1 DFQATT and CDR2 SNEGSKA (reference sequence). The CDR3 runs to 15 residues. V was pared by 3 bases and J by 3 bases, with 14 bases between.

CDR3 nucleotides: TGTGCCAGCAGGCCCTCAGGGTACTATGGCTACACCTTC. It translates to CASRPSGYYGYTF. The rearrangement joins TRBV28 to TRBJ1-2; weak D call: TRBD1 (5 bases). Per the germline V gene, CDR1 is MDHEN and CDR2 is SYDVKM. This CDR3 spans 13 amino acids. Trimming removed 6 bases at V and 3 bases at J, with 11 bases between.

This clonotype was observed a few times. The V gene is TRBV10-2, the J gene TRBJ2-5; D ambiguous. The V gene's germline CDR1 is WSHSY and CDR2 SAAADI. This CDR3 region has 12 residues. Trimming cost V 4 bases and J 3 bases, with 6 bases left between them. The CDR3 nucleotides read TGCGCCAGCAGTGCCTCGGAAGAGACCCAGTACTTC. As protein: CASSASEETQYF.

This clonotype was counted ten times or more. CDR3 DNA sequence: TGCGCCAGCAGCTTCGCCGGGACAGGGGTCCAACCCCTCCACTTT. Its protein is CASSFAGTGVQPLHF. The chain uses TRBV5-1 and TRBJ1-6; 10 nucleotides align to TRBD1. Germline V CDR1 and CDR2: SGHRS, YFSETQ. This CDR3 region has 15 residues. V was pared by 2 bases and J by 12 bases, with 8 bases of the junction left unmatched.